In its sample, the clone carrying this TCR beta chain was seen a few times. In the authors' methods: Scientists estimated how many nucleated cells there were by amplifying reference gene primers. TCRdb keeps only in-frame clones here, not all; method: immunoSEQ multiplex PCR. V, J and clone size were drawn from that table, and D and trimming were deduced from the DNA. The repertoire has some 48,000 clones, more than 70% of them found once; the top ten carry under 6%. These data belong to a study of blood T cell repertoires in COVID-19. Study summary: COVID-19 samples, acute and convalescent, were from the United States, Italy and Spain. PBMCs, B-cell-depleted T cells, or T cells provided the cDNA or gDNA that made up the material.

The CDR3 length is 16 residues. V shed 0 bases, J shed 2 bases, and the junction held 4 bases outside the gene matches. Germline assignment: CDR1 MGHRA and CDR2 YSYEKL. The receptor was derived from a woman between 55 and 75 years old with acute or convalescent COVID-19. The chain employs TRBV4-1 and TRBJ2-5; 9 positions agree with TRBD2. The sample consisted of peripheral blood. CDR3 sequence: CASSQDSRGGQETQYF. DNA for the CDR3: TGCGCCAGCAGCCAAGATTCGCGGGGGGGGCAAGAGACCCAGTACTTC.